Each of the 14 T cell receptor beta chains below was sequenced from the same sample in a study of neurological immune-mediated disorders. Time point meaning: longitudinal time-point 2. TCRdb re-analysed the 5' RACE reads in MiXCR, keeping a single row per CDR3 protein. The data hold some 50,000 distinct CDR3 sequences, with around 13% observed a single time. The source material was PBMCs. The source of these receptors is a male donor with HTLV-1-associated myelopathy (HAM/TSP).

This clonotype was found many times. This rearrangement joins TRBV5-6 to TRBJ2-5; either TRBD1 or TRBD2 may fit D (5 bases each). Trimming removed 4 bases from V and 7 bases from J, with 20 bases in between. Germline values: CDR1 SGHDT, CDR2 YYEEEE. The CDR3 extends over 15 amino acids. The CDR3 bases are TGTGCCAGCAGCGGGCCGGGACGAGGCAGTCTGACCCAGTACTTC. Its translation is CASSGPGRGSLTQYF.

In this sample, this clonotype turned up many times. V gene TRBV5-5 combines with J gene TRBJ2-3, with D tentatively TRBD1 or TRBD2 (5 bases each). This CDR3 is built from 14 residues. Germline CDR1 and CDR2: SGHKS and YYEKEE (reference sequence). V gave up 5 bases and J gave up 3 bases, with 13 bases separating them. CDR3 loop: CASSRGVLTDTQYF. The CDR3 bases are TGTGCCAGCAGTAGGGGAGTGTTGACAGATACGCAGTATTTT.

This clonotype was seen ten or more times. The chain carries TRBV25-1 and TRBJ2-3; D might be TRBD2 (6 bases). The CDR3 contains 16 residues. CDR1 MGHDK and CDR2 SYGVNS come from the germline V gene. The V end lost 4 bases, the J end lost 1 base, and 15 bases lay between the germline ends. CDR3 sequence reads: CASSASAFGGTDTQYF. CDR3 nucleotide sequence: TGTGCCAGCAGTGCTAGCGCGTTCGGGGGCACAGATACGCAGTATTTT.

This clonotype was seen ten or more times. V usage is TRBV3-1 and J usage is TRBJ1-1, with TRBD1 as a possible D gene (5 bases). Trimming pared 7 bases from V and 1 base from J, leaving 25 bases between. Per germline, CDR1 LGHDT and CDR2 YNNKEL (reference sequence). The CDR3 contains 18 residues. The CDR3 region has the DNA TGTGCCAGCACCCTGGGACCGGCAATCTCCATATCGAACACTGAAGCTTTCTTT. Protein sequence: CASTLGPAISISNTEAFF. The full variable domain, rest sourced from reference TRBV3-1 and TRBJ1-1, is DTAVSQTPKYLVTQMGNDKSIKCEQNLGHDTMYWYKQDSKKFLKIMFSYNNKELIINETVPNRFSPKSPDKAHLNLHINSLELGDSAVYFCASTLGPAISISNTEAFFGQGTRLTVV.

This clonotype was counted a single time. A much larger clone lies one base from this, so it may be a read error. The V and J genes are TRBV29-1 and TRBJ2-7; D gene unclear. CDR3 length: 14 residues. The ends were cut back, 0 bases at V and 6 bases at J, with 15 bases in the middle. Germline CDR1 SQVTM, CDR2 ANQGSEA. The CDR3 DNA sequence: TGCAGCGTTGAAGAACCGGGCGTAAGGTTCGAGCAGTACTTC. Translating it yields CSVEEPGVRFEQYF.

About this clonotype: A junction boundary mismatches the germline segment, possibly from a read error. This chain connects TRBV7-2 to TRBJ2-3, with TRBD2 matching over 14 bases. The germline V gene has CDR1 SGHTA and CDR2 FQGNSA. This CDR3 is 16 amino acids long. The CDR3 spells CASSQRLAGGTDKQYF. Written as DNA, the CDR3 is TGTGCCAGCAGCCAACGACTAGCGGGGGGGACAGATAAGCAGTATTTT.

On this clonotype itself: This may arise from a read error, as a much more abundant clone is one base away. The V gene is TRBV20-1, the J gene TRBJ2-1; TRBD2 aligns across 11 bases. Germline V lookup: CDR1 DFQATT, CDR2 SNEGSKA (reference sequence). The CDR3 is 14 amino acids. V trimming: 4 bases; J trimming: 7 bases; junction bases outside the gene matches: 6. CDR3: CSATVLAGENEQFF. The CDR3 region has the DNA TGCAGTGCTACGGTACTAGCGGGGGAGAATGAGCAGTTCTTC.

J is TRBJ2-3 and V is TRBV5-1, with 7 bases lining up with TRBD1. The ends lost 7 bases at V and 2 bases at J; junction bases unmatched: 4. The germline V gene encodes CDR1 SGHRS and CDR2 YFSETQ. CDR3 length: 13 amino acids. The CDR3 region is CASLTGITDTQYF. In nucleotides, the CDR3 is TGCGCCAGCTTGACAGGGATCACAGATACGCAGTATTTT.

This clonotype came up many times. The chain joins TRBV28 to TRBJ2-2; D gene unclear. The CDR3 is made up of 13 amino acids. V lost 8 bases and J lost 4, with 11 bases in between. Germline CDR1 and CDR2: MDHEN and SYDVKM. CDR3 loop: CASGSGGTGELFF. CDR3 nucleotide sequence: TGTGCCAGCGGCTCCGGTGGCACCGGGGAGCTGTTTTTT. Looking up the rest from reference TRBV28 and TRBJ2-2 gives the full variable domain: DVKVTQSSRYLVKRTGEKVFLECVQDMDHENMFWYRQDPGLGLRLIYFSYDVKMKEKGDIPEGYSVSREKKERFSLILESASTNQTSMYLCASGSGGTGELFFGEGSRLTVL.

In regard to this clonotype: Relative to the germline gene, one junction end is altered; a read error may explain this. The gene calls are TRBV7-6 and TRBJ1-5; D may be TRBD1 (6 bases). This CDR3 contains 16 residues. Germline CDR1 is SGHVS and CDR2 is FNYEAQ. Here the CDR3 reads CASSPGQSLRNQPKHF. The CDR3 coding sequence is TGTGCCAGCAGCCCTGGACAGAGCCTTAGAAATCAGCCCAAGCATTTT.

This clonotype was detected many times. The CDR3 coding sequence is TGTGCCAGCAGCTTGGAACTAGCGGGCACAGATACGCAGTATTTT. The encoded protein is CASSLELAGTDTQYF. This chain joins TRBV5-5 and TRBJ2-3, with 8 bases lining up with TRBD2. The germline V gene has CDR1 SGHKS and CDR2 YYEKEE (reference sequence). Losses at the gene ends were 0 bases for V and 1 base for J; bases not matched to a gene: 1. The length of the CDR3 is 15 residues.

This clonotype was found a few times. The chain carries TRBV28 and TRBJ2-1, with a weak D call TRBD1 (6 bases). CDR1 is MDHEN and CDR2 is SYDVKM in the germline V gene. The ends were cut back, 7 bases at V and 2 bases at J, with 12 bases in the middle. This CDR3 spans 14 amino acids. In nucleotides, the CDR3 is TGTGCCAGCACCAGGACAGCTACCTACAATGAGCAGTTCTTC. This translates into CASTRTATYNEQFF.

This clonotype was recorded many times. This chain connects TRBV7-8 to TRBJ1-1; 7 nucleotides agree with TRBD1. This CDR3 spans 14 amino acids. Germline V lookup: CDR1 SGHVS, CDR2 FQNEAQ. V was clipped by 5 bases and J by 8 bases; unmatched bases: 11. The CDR3 is CASSRDRDIWEAFF. DNA for the CDR3: TGTGCCAGCAGCCGCGACAGGGACATCTGGGAAGCTTTCTTT.

The CDR3 loop is CASEVGASYEQYF. In DNA, the CDR3 is TGTGCCAGCGAAGTTGGGGCATCCTACGAGCAGTACTTC. The rearrangement links TRBV6-1 to TRBJ2-7, with D perhaps matching TRBD1 (5 bases). The length of the CDR3 is 13 residues. V gave up 8 bases and J gave up 1 base, with 12 bases separating them. CDR1 MNHNS and CDR2 SASEGT come from the germline V gene.